These 28 T cell receptor beta chains share one sample of origin, sequenced in a study of blood T cell repertoires in COVID-19. The protocol was immunoSEQ multiplex PCR, while the TCRdb copy is restricted to in-frame clones and leaves out a portion. The sample consists of under 150,000 clones, 88% of them appearing once. Sequenced: peripheral blood. These receptors were obtained from a human donor in a cohort sampled during active COVID-19.

J is TRBJ2-3 and V is TRBV5-4; 10 bases fit TRBD1. J gave up 7 bases and V 3 bases, and 11 bases lay outside the gene matches. CDR1 is SGHNT and CDR2 is YYREEE in the germline V gene (reference sequence). CDR3 size: 16 residues. The CDR3 spells CASSSVGQGDVYTQYF. CDR3 DNA: TGTGCCAGCAGCTCCGTCGGACAGGGGGACGTGTATACGCAGTATTTT.

The V and J genes are TRBV11-2 and TRBJ2-2; 9 positions match TRBD2. The CDR3 sequence is 15 residues long. Germline CDR1 and CDR2: SGHAT and FQNNGV. With V trimmed by 1 base and J by 6 bases, 3 bases remained unmatched. The DNA of the CDR3 is TGTGCCAGCAGCTTAGGGGTAGCGGGAGCCGGGGAGCTGTTTTTT. It yields the protein CASSLGVAGAGELFF.

This rearrangement joins TRBV28 to TRBJ2-1, with 7 nucleotides matching TRBD1. The CDR3 totals 14 residues. V lost 5 bases, J lost 5 bases, and 6 bases stayed unmatched. Germline loops: CDR1 MDHEN, CDR2 SYDVKM. CDR3 sequence reads: CASSKTGRHNEQFF. In DNA, the CDR3 is TGTGCCAGCAGTAAGACAGGGAGACACAATGAGCAGTTCTTC.

V and J are TRBV4-1 and TRBJ2-1; 13 bases are shared with TRBD2. CDR1 is MGHRA, CDR2 YSYEKL, per germline. V trimming: 1 base; J trimming: 10 bases; junction bases outside the gene matches: 1. The CDR3 covers 14 residues. CDR3 residues: CASSQGTSGSEQFF. The CDR3 DNA reads TGCGCCAGCAGCCAAGGGACTAGCGGGAGCGAGCAGTTCTTC.

This CDR3 reads CASSRSSLNEQFF. The CDR3 nucleotides read TGTGCCAGCAGTCGGTCCTCTTTAAATGAGCAGTTCTTC. The chain recombines TRBV28 with TRBJ2-1; unclear D gene. The V gene's germline CDR1 is MDHEN and CDR2 SYDVKM. CDR3 size: 13 residues. The V end lost 5 bases, the J end lost 7 bases, and 12 bases lay between the germline ends.

The chain links TRBV5-1 to TRBJ2-2; 7 bases agree with TRBD2. The junction had 2 bases not matched to a gene; V was cut back by 0 bases and J by 0 bases. The V gene's germline CDR1 is SGHRS and CDR2 YFSETQ. The CDR3 is 16 amino acids. The CDR3 nucleotides read TGCGCCAGCAGCTTGGCACTAGCGACGAACACCGGGGAGCTGTTTTTT. Translation: CASSLALATNTGELFF.

This chain connects TRBV28 to TRBJ2-1, with D tentatively TRBD1 (6 bases). The CDR3 is made up of 17 amino acids. V was shortened by 6 bases and J by 0 bases, with 18 bases between the two germline ends. CDR1 and CDR2 from the germline V gene are MDHEN and SYDVKM. CDR3 DNA sequence: TGTGCCAGCAGGGACCTACCTCAGGGGTACTCCTACAATGAGCAGTTCTTC. Translation gives CASRDLPQGYSYNEQFF.

The CDR3 nucleotides are TGTGCCAGCAAATATGGGGACAGTAACACCGGGGAGCTGTTTTTT. It is translated as CASKYGDSNTGELFF. The V and J genes are TRBV28 and TRBJ2-2; TRBD1 matches 7 bases. This CDR3 comprises 15 residues. J was trimmed by 2 bases and V by 7 bases; bases with no gene match: 7. In germline, CDR1 is MDHEN, CDR2 SYDVKM.

The rearrangement links TRBV19 to TRBJ2-6; D is perhaps TRBD2 (5 bases). The V gene's germline CDR1 is LNHDA and CDR2 SQIVND (reference sequence). The length of the CDR3 is 14 residues. V was shortened by 9 bases and J by 0 bases, with 9 bases between the two germline ends. The CDR3, as DNA: TGTGCCAGCGCGGGCTACTCTGGGGCCAACGTCCTGACTTTC. Translating gives CASAGYSGANVLTF. Variable domain in full (rest from reference TRBV19 and TRBJ2-6): DGGITQSPKYLFRKEGQNVTLSCEQNLNHDAMYWYRQDPGQGLRLIYYSQIVNDFQKGDIAEGYSVSREKKESFPLTVTSAQKNPTAFYLCASAGYSGANVLTFGAGSRLTVL.

This chain connects TRBV12-3 or TRBV12-4 to TRBJ1-2, with D unresolved. Trimming stripped 6 bases from V and 3 bases from J, with 11 bases between. The CDR3 loop spans 13 amino acids. The CDR3 nucleotides are TGTGCCAGCAGCGACGGGTCGTACTATGGCTACACCTTC. Amino acid sequence: CASSDGSYYGYTF.

The chain combines TRBV18 with TRBJ1-1; D ambiguous. The germline CDR1 and CDR2 sequences are KGHSH and LQKENI. The germline V and J ends were trimmed by 1 base and 8 bases, with 17 bases remaining between them. The CDR3 is 15 amino acids. CDR3 sequence: CASSPQGRGSTEAFF. The CDR3 DNA is TGTGCCAGCTCACCACAAGGACGGGGATCAACCGAAGCTTTCTTT.

V gene TRBV4-1 combines with J gene TRBJ2-3; D is undetermined. Germline V CDR1 and CDR2: MGHRA, YSYEKL. This CDR3 has 14 amino acids. Trimming removed 1 base at V and 2 bases at J, with 7 bases between. CDR3 coding DNA: TGCGCCAGCAGCCAAGTAACAGACACAGATACGCAGTATTTT. It yields the protein CASSQVTDTDTQYF.

This chain joins TRBV9 and TRBJ2-7; 8 bases are a match to TRBD2. CDR1 and CDR2 from the germline V gene are SGDLS and YYNGEE. This CDR3 comprises 14 residues. The ends lost 3 bases at V and 6 bases at J; junction bases unmatched: 8. The CDR3 reads CASSAFGGVGEQYF. DNA for the CDR3: TGTGCCAGCAGCGCCTTCGGGGGGGTGGGCGAGCAGTACTTC.

Of note for this clone: Other nucleotide sequences in the sample specify the same CDR3. V and J are TRBV2 and TRBJ1-2, with 7 bases lining up with TRBD1. The ends lost 2 bases at V and 5 bases at J; junction bases unmatched: 2. This CDR3 comprises 13 residues. Germline CDR1 reads SNHLY; CDR2 reads FYNNEI. This CDR3 reads CASSEQGEYGYTF. The CDR3 bases are TGTGCCAGCAGTGAACAGGGGGAATATGGCTACACCTTC. Variable domain in full (rest from reference TRBV2 and TRBJ1-2): EPEVTQTPSHQVTQMGQEVILRCVPISNHLYFYWYRQILGQKVEFLVSFYNNEISEKSEIFDDQFSVERPDGSNFTLKIRSTKLEDSAMYFCASSEQGEYGYTFGSGTRLTVV.

V and J are TRBV2 and TRBJ2-7; weak D call: TRBD2 (6 bases). In germline, CDR1 is SNHLY, CDR2 FYNNEI. Trimming removed 3 bases at V and 3 bases at J, with 6 bases between. This CDR3 region has 12 residues. The CDR3 DNA sequence: TGTGCCAGCAGTGAGGGGGGCTACGAGCAGTACTTC. Its translation: CASSEGGYEQYF.

This rearrangement joins TRBV11-3 to TRBJ1-1; perhaps TRBD1 as D (5 bases). Germline V gives CDR1 SGHNT, CDR2 YENEEA. With 3 bases removed from V and 1 base from J, the gap between germline ends came to 12 bases. The CDR3 length is 15 residues. CDR3 DNA: TGTGCCAGCAGCTTGGGGGGAAGACAGAACACTGAAGCTTTCTTT. Translating gives CASSLGGRQNTEAFF. Drawing the rest from reference TRBV11-3 and TRBJ1-1, the complete variable domain is EAGVVQSPRYKIIEKKQPVAFWCNPISGHNTLYWYLQNLGQGPELLIRYENEEAVDDSQLPKDRFSAERLKGVDSTLKIQPAELGDSAVYLCASSLGGRQNTEAFFGQGTRLTVV.

The genes are TRBV7-6 and TRBJ2-1, with 8 bases lining up with TRBD1. CDR3 size: 14 residues. The germline V gene encodes CDR1 SGHVS and CDR2 FNYEAQ. Losses at the gene ends were 5 bases for V and 9 bases for J; bases not matched to a gene: 9. This CDR3 is CASSGRDRLVEQFF. Here the CDR3 DNA reads TGTGCCAGCAGCGGGCGGGACAGGCTAGTTGAGCAGTTCTTC.

This chain uses TRBV4-1 with TRBJ2-5; the D gene is possibly TRBD2 (6 bases). This CDR3 contains 16 residues. The V and J ends lost 0 bases and 1 base respectively, with 12 bases between them. Germline-derived CDR1 and CDR2 are MGHRA and YSYEKL. CDR3 DNA: TGCGCCAGCAGCCAAGATGGGGCGGGGAGCCAAGAGACCCAGTACTTC. Protein sequence: CASSQDGAGSQETQYF.

The V call is TRBV3-1 (or the pseudogene TRBV3-2), the J call TRBJ2-1, with D hard to call. The germline gives CDR1 LGHDT, CDR2 YNNKEL (reference sequence). The CDR3 is made up of 14 amino acids. V was pared by 0 bases and J by 9 bases, with 12 bases between. CDR3 residues: CASSQDWSASEQFF. The CDR3 nucleotides read TGTGCCAGCAGCCAAGATTGGAGCGCTAGTGAGCAGTTCTTC.

The rearrangement joins TRBV7-2 to TRBJ2-2; perhaps TRBD1 as D (6 bases). Germline V CDR1 and CDR2: SGHTA, FQGNSA. The CDR3 is 16 residues long. The V end was cut by 2 bases, the J end by 0 bases, with 10 bases between. This CDR3 is CASSLLGAANTGELFF. The CDR3 nucleotides read TGTGCCAGCAGCTTATTGGGGGCAGCGAACACCGGGGAGCTGTTTTTT.

The rearrangement uses TRBV3-1 (or the pseudogene TRBV3-2) and TRBJ2-3; D not resolved. The length of the CDR3 is 11 residues. V was cut by 5 bases and J by 3 bases, with 3 bases left in between. From germline, CDR1 is LGHDT and CDR2 YNNKEL (reference sequence). The DNA for the CDR3 is TGTGCCAGCAGCTATACAGATACGCAGTATTTT. This codes for CASSYTDTQYF.

CDR3 protein: CASSLGGSSQYF. The CDR3 region has the DNA TGTGCCAGCAGCTTAGGTGGCAGTTCGCAGTACTTC. The chain carries TRBV7-9 and TRBJ2-7; D is undetermined. CDR3 length: 12 amino acids. Germline CDR1 SEHNR, CDR2 FQNEAQ (reference sequence). The V gene lost 1 base and the J gene lost 9 bases, with 10 bases spanning the gap.

Concerning this clone itself: The same CDR3 is also encoded by other DNA sequences in this sample. V usage is TRBV2 and J usage is TRBJ1-5; tentative D call: TRBD1 (6 bases). V was clipped by 9 bases and J by 0 bases, with 12 bases between them. The germline CDR1 and CDR2 sequences are SNHLY and FYNNEI. CDR3 length equals 14 residues. Here the CDR3 reads CASRRGHSNQPQHF. In DNA, the CDR3 is TGTGCCAGTCGCAGGGGTCATAGCAATCAGCCCCAGCATTTT.

Turning to this clone: A junction boundary mismatches the germline segment, possibly from a read error. CDR3 sequence (DNA): TGTGCCAGCAGCCGAGACGGGTCTGGTGCCAACGTCCTGACTTTC. The encoded protein is CASSRDGSGANVLTF. V gene TRBV6-5 combines with J gene TRBJ2-6; D unresolved. The CDR3 totals 15 residues. Germline lookup yields CDR1 MNHEY and CDR2 SVGAGI.

The chain is built from TRBV7-8 and TRBJ2-7; D gene unclear. Trimming cost V 5 bases and J 0 bases, with 14 bases left between them. The length of the CDR3 is 15 residues. The germline CDR1 and CDR2 sequences are SGHVS and FQNEAQ. The CDR3 nucleotides are TGTGCCAGCAGCGTCGCCGGGTCTAGCTCCTACGAGCAGTACTTC. Its translation is CASSVAGSSSYEQYF.

The chain combines TRBV2 with TRBJ2-1; D call uncertain. V was pared by 4 bases and J by 0 bases, with 10 bases between. The CDR3 totals 15 residues. The V gene's germline CDR1 is SNHLY and CDR2 FYNNEI. CDR3 sequence: CASSVGELSYNEQFF. The DNA of the CDR3 is TGTGCCAGCAGTGTCGGAGAACTCTCCTACAATGAGCAGTTCTTC.

V is TRBV9 and J is TRBJ2-3; D is possibly TRBD2 (6 bases). The CDR3 loop spans 15 amino acids. Germline CDR1 SGDLS, CDR2 YYNGEE. Between the trimmed V and J ends, which lost 4 bases and 5 bases, there was a span of 17 bases. The CDR3 region has the DNA TGTGCCAGCAGCCCCACCCCTTCGCGGGGAGATACGCAGTATTTT. It codes for CASSPTPSRGDTQYF. Filled out from reference TRBV9 and TRBJ2-3, the complete variable domain reads DSGVTQTPKHLITATGQRVTLRCSPRSGDLSVYWYQQSLDQGLQFLIQYYNGEERAKGNILERFSAQQFPDLHSELNLSSLELGDSALYFCASSPTPSRGDTQYFGPGTRLTVL.

The V gene is TRBV28, the J gene TRBJ2-4; 8 bases are a match to TRBD2. V was clipped by 6 bases and J by 12 bases; unmatched bases: 10. Germline lookup yields CDR1 MDHEN and CDR2 SYDVKM. This CDR3 region has 13 residues. CDR3 nucleotide sequence: TGTGCCAGCAGAAAACGCGGGGGGTTTGGTCAGTACTTC. Its translation: CASRKRGGFGQYF.